This T cell receptor (beta chain) was identified during a study of blood T cell repertoires in COVID-19. How the authors handled the data: Quantification of nucleated cells was approximated via reference gene primer amplification. TCRdb's table, derived via immunoSEQ multiplex PCR, lists solely in-frame clones and lacks some. Clonal size and the V and J genes are those of that table, whereas D and trimming came from the DNA. The sample lists a few hundred thousand clones, roughly nine tenths occurring once. Clinical history as reported by participants underpinned cohort assignment. The source is a woman between 25 and 40 years old who had recovered from COVID-19. The sequenced sample consisted of PBMCs or T cells enriched from blood (not recorded which).

The CDR3 loop is CASSPRGGQPQHF. CDR3 nucleotide sequence: TGTGCCAGCAGCCCCAGGGGTGGTCAGCCCCAGCATTTT. The chain combines TRBV6-5 with TRBJ1-5; weak D call: TRBD1 (6 bases). The CDR3 runs to 13 residues. With 6 bases removed from V and 6 bases from J, the gap between germline ends came to 12 bases. Germline CDR1 is MNHEY and CDR2 is SVGAGI.